These 15 T cell receptor beta chains came from one sample sequenced in a study of human CD8 memory T cell subsets (dated by TCRdb to 2019 to 2021). This sample was sequenced with a NextSeq 550. A Human TCR Profiling Kit was used to prepare UMI-labeled 5' RACE TCRbeta libraries. Reprocessed by TCRdb, the reads give a single entry per CDR3 protein sequence, without DNA. The data table for this sample lists several thousand distinct CDR3 sequences. The ten biggest clones cover roughly a third of the sample. Sample: CD8+ effector memory T cells (TEM) sorted from PBMCs. This specimen's cell subset or site label, per the study, means: effector memory CD8 T cells, CCR7- CD45RO+ CD95+. The receptor source for this set is a human donor in good health.

This chain joins TRBV25-1 and TRBJ2-1. This CDR3 has 15 amino acids. Germline V lookup: CDR1 MGHDK, CDR2 SYGVNS. CDR3 protein: CASSEPKTPYNEQFF.

The J gene is TRBJ2-7, the V gene TRBV4-1; TCRdb proposes TRBD1, but this gene call is untestable without DNA. Germline CDR1 MGHRA, CDR2 YSYEKL. This CDR3 comprises 15 residues. The CDR3: CASSRDSSGPYEQYF.

The chain carries TRBV5-1 and TRBJ2-1. Looked up from germline, CDR1 is SGHRS and CDR2 is YFSETQ. The CDR3 is made up of 15 amino acids. The CDR3 sequence: CASSLQAASYNEQFF.

This clonotype is classed as medium-sized (0.01 to 0.1%) by frequency. This rearrangement joins TRBV20-1 to TRBJ1-2; the TCRdb call, TRBD1, lacks DNA for checking. In germline, CDR1 is DFQATT, CDR2 SNEGSKA (reference sequence). The CDR3 covers 15 residues. CDR3 amino acids: CSATPIGQLLYGYTF.

The chain combines TRBV6-2 or TRBV6-3 with TRBJ2-1; lacking DNA, the TRBD1 call made by TCRdb goes unchecked. The germline V gene has CDR1 MNHEY and CDR2 SVGEGT. The CDR3 is made up of 14 amino acids. The CDR3 spells CASSLLGGYNEQFF.

Considering frequency, this clonotype is medium-sized. This chain's CDR3 is CASSQNRGSNTEAFF. The rearrangement uses TRBV5-1 and TRBJ1-1; without DNA, the TCRdb call of TRBD1 cannot be checked. This CDR3 comprises 15 residues. The germline gives CDR1 SGHRS, CDR2 YFSETQ. The full variable domain, rest sourced from reference TRBV5-1 and TRBJ1-1, is KAGVTQTPRYLIKTRGQQVTLSCSPISGHRSVSWYQQTPGQGLQFLFEYFSETQRNKGNFPGRFSGRQFSNSRSEMNVSTLELGDSALYLCASSQNRGSNTEAFFGQGTRLTVV.

Measured by frequency, this clonotype is medium-sized. The V call is TRBV20-1, the J call TRBJ1-3; TCRdb designates TRBD1, a call that cannot be tested without DNA. This CDR3 spans 15 amino acids. Germline CDR1 DFQATT, CDR2 SNEGSKA (reference sequence). The CDR3 spells CSARDIGRDGNTIYF.

The CDR3: CASSLMGPGQPQHF. J is TRBJ1-5 and V is TRBV7-9; TCRdb calls TRBD1, which cannot be checked without DNA. This CDR3 region has 14 residues. From germline, CDR1 is SEHNR and CDR2 FQNEAQ (reference sequence).

The chain is built from TRBV6-2 or TRBV6-3 and TRBJ2-2; TCRdb's D call, TRBD1, is unchecked because there is no DNA. CDR1 MNHEY and CDR2 SVGEGT come from the germline V gene. The CDR3 runs to 16 residues. The CDR3 spells CASSSGTGGETGELFF.

The chain is built from TRBV12-3 or TRBV12-4 and TRBJ2-1; TCRdb's D gene call, TRBD1, goes unchecked for lack of DNA. There are 11 residues in the CDR3. The CDR3 is CASSPQGRQFF.

V usage is TRBV20-1 and J usage is TRBJ2-1. CDR1 is DFQATT and CDR2 is SNEGSKA in the germline V gene (reference sequence). The CDR3 contains 15 residues. CDR3 amino acids: CSARKPSVDSGEQFF.

The chain has TRBV5-1 and TRBJ2-5; the D call of TRBD2 rests on TCRdb alone, since no DNA is present to check it. The CDR3 has 16 residues. Germline CDR1 reads SGHRS; CDR2 reads YFSETQ. The CDR3 loop is CASSLAIGGGRETQYF. Filled out from reference TRBV5-1 and TRBJ2-5, the complete variable domain reads KAGVTQTPRYLIKTRGQQVTLSCSPISGHRSVSWYQQTPGQGLQFLFEYFSETQRNKGNFPGRFSGRQFSNSRSEMNVSTLELGDSALYLCASSLAIGGGRETQYFGPGTRLLVL.

Frequency places this clonotype as medium-sized. The chain has TRBV28 and TRBJ2-7; TCRdb's D gene call, TRBD2, goes unchecked for lack of DNA. Per the germline V gene, CDR1 is MDHEN and CDR2 is SYDVKM. The CDR3 is made up of 14 amino acids. The CDR3 sequence is CASSLRTSAGEQYF.

This sequence joins TRBV28 and TRBJ1-1; the TCRdb call, TRBD1, lacks DNA for checking. The germline V gene has CDR1 MDHEN and CDR2 SYDVKM. This CDR3 contains 15 residues. The CDR3 here is CASSFGGVVDTEAFF. The full variable domain, in which reference TRBV28 and TRBJ1-1 provide the parts outside the CDR3, is DVKVTQSSRYLVKRTGEKVFLECVQDMDHENMFWYRQDPGLGLRLIYFSYDVKMKEKGDIPEGYSVSREKKERFSLILESASTNQTSMYLCASSFGGVVDTEAFFGQGTRLTVV.

The V gene is TRBV5-4, the J gene TRBJ1-2; lacking DNA, the TRBD1 call made by TCRdb goes unchecked. The CDR3 covers 14 residues. Germline values: CDR1 SGHNT, CDR2 YYREEE (reference sequence). The CDR3 here is CASSIAGTGYGYTF.